A selection of T cell receptor beta chains follows, all from one sample in a study of blood T cells in healthy people across ages. TCRdb reprocessed the 5' RACE reads via MiXCR and lists one record per CDR3 protein. The top ten clones hold roughly 23% of a sample with 1.8 million or so distinct CDR3 sequences, roughly 43% of them seen once. Specimen: blood. The receptors come from a human donor in good health. The CDR3 runs from the conserved cysteine through the conserved F or W. The D gene is left open where the match is weak. The size field is filled for only some rows; it gives once, few, many or a size class.

V	J	size	D	DNA	CDR3
TRBV7-9	TRBJ2-7	.	.	TGTGCCAGCAGCTTACGTCTGGACTACGAGCAGTACTTC	CASSLRLDYEQYF
TRBV11-2	TRBJ1-2	.	.	TGTGCCAGCAGCTCAAGGGACAAACAGGGCTACACCTTC	CASSSRDKQGYTF
TRBV7-9	TRBJ2-3	.	.	TGTGCCAGCAGCTTAGTTTCGGGGGAAGGACACACAGATACGCAGTATTTT	CASSLVSGEGHTDTQYF
TRBV10-3	TRBJ2-1	once	.	TGTGCCATCCTCAGGGAGAGCTCCTACAATGAGCAGTTCTTC	CAILRESSYNEQFF
TRBV7-2	TRBJ2-1	.	TRBD2	TGTGCCAGCAGCGTGAGCGGGGGACGATACAATCAGCAGTTCTTC	CASSVSGGRYNQQFF
TRBV4-3	TRBJ1-2	.	.	TGCGCCAGCAGCCAAGAACCCGGGACTTGGGATGGCTACACCTTC	CASSQEPGTWDGYTF
TRBV12-3/TRBV12-4	TRBJ2-4	.	.	TGTGCCAGCAGTTTAGGGGGGGGGACAGGTCGGAATGAGCAGTACTTC	CASSLGGGTGRNEQYF
TRBV12-3/TRBV12-4	TRBJ1-5	.	.	TGTGCCAGCAGTTTAGAGAGACGGGGCAGTCAGCCCCAGCATTTT	CASSLERRGSQPQHF
TRBV24-1	TRBJ2-3	once	.	TGTGCCACCATGAGCCCTAGCACAGATACGCAGTATTTT	CATMSPSTDTQYF
TRBV6-1	TRBJ2-7	.	TRBD1	TGTGCCAGCAGCTACGTGCCGGGACAGGTAAACTACGAGCAGTACTTC	CASSYVPGQVNYEQYF
TRBV12-3/TRBV12-4	TRBJ2-1	.	TRBD2	TGTGCCAGCAGCATCAACGCGGGGGGGGCCAATGAGCAGTTCTTC	CASSINAGGANEQFF
TRBV2	TRBJ2-3	.	.	TGTGCCAGCAGTGAATCCCTAGCAGATACGCAGTATTTT	CASSESLADTQYF
TRBV12-3/TRBV12-4	TRBJ2-2	.	.	TGTGCCAGCAGGACCTCACCCGCCGGGGAGCTGTTTTTT	CASRTSPAGELFF
TRBV7-2	TRBJ1-1	.	.	TGTGCCAGCAGCTTGAGGAGGGCAGTCATGAACACTGAAGCTTTCTTT	CASSLRRAVMNTEAFF
TRBV6-2/TRBV6-3	TRBJ2-7	few	TRBD1	TGTGCCAGCAGTTCCGACAGGGATCCCTACGAGCAGTACTTC	CASSSDRDPYEQYF
TRBV2	TRBJ2-1	few	TRBD1	TGTGCCAGCAGTGACCTCAGGGGGAGCTACAATGAGCAGTTCTTC	CASSDLRGSYNEQFF
TRBV4-3	TRBJ2-1	.	TRBD2	TGCGCCAGCAGCCAAGGTCGCGCTAGCGGGAGTTACAATGAGCAGTTCTTC	CASSQGRASGSYNEQFF
TRBV12-3/TRBV12-4	TRBJ2-7	few	TRBD1	TGTGCCAGCAGTTTAGCGCCGAGGACAGGAGAATACGAGCAGTACTTC	CASSLAPRTGEYEQYF
TRBV6-5	TRBJ1-2	.	TRBD1	TGTGCCAGCGGTAGGACAGGGAAATTTGGCTACACCTTC	CASGRTGKFGYTF
TRBV7-8	TRBJ1-1	few	.	TGTGCCAGCAGCCACCATGGACAAACAGGAATGAACACTGAAGCTTTCTTT	CASSHHGQTGMNTEAFF
TRBV12-3/TRBV12-4	TRBJ1-1	.	.	TGTGCCAGCAGTTATATCGAAGCTTTCTTT	CASSYIEAFF
TRBV6-2/TRBV6-3	TRBJ2-6	.	.	TGTGCCAGCAGGGGCAGGACCTCTGAGGGGGCCAACGTCCTGACTTTC	CASRGRTSEGANVLTF
TRBV12-3/TRBV12-4	TRBJ2-4	once	TRBD2	TGTGCCAGCAGCCCTAGGAGGGACTACAAGCAGTACTTC	CASSPRRDYKQYF
TRBV9	TRBJ2-6	.	TRBD1	TGTGCCAGCGGCGACAGGGCAACCGGGGCCAACGTCCTGACTTTC	CASGDRATGANVLTF
TRBV4-2	TRBJ2-2	few	.	TGTGCCAGCAGCAAACAGGGTGGTTGGGACACCGGGGAGCTGTTTTTT	CASSKQGGWDTGELFF
TRBV18	TRBJ2-1	.	.	TGTGCCAGCTCACCAGAGCTCCAGGGTAAGCAGTTCTTC	CASSPELQGKQFF
TRBV4-1	TRBJ2-3	once	.	TGCGCCAGCAACCAAGAGAGGACGAGGACAGATACGCAGTATTTT	CASNQERTRTDTQYF
TRBV28	TRBJ2-7	few	.	TGTGCCAGCGGGACAATTGGGGCAGGACACTACGAGCAGTACTTC	CASGTIGAGHYEQYF
TRBV4-3	TRBJ2-1	few	.	TGCGCCAGCAGCCTGGGGTCGGGACCCTACAATGAGCAGTTCTTC	CASSLGSGPYNEQFF
TRBV29-1	TRBJ2-1	.	TRBD2	TGCAGCGGAGCGGGGGGTGAGGACAATGAGCAGTTCTTC	CSGAGGEDNEQFF
TRBV18	TRBJ1-3	few	.	TGTGCCAGCTCACCCTTGGAATCTGGAAACACCATATATTTT	CASSPLESGNTIYF
TRBV7-9	TRBJ2-7	few	TRBD1	TGTGCCAGCAGCTTAGTAACAGGGGGCCTTGACGAGCAGTACTTC	CASSLVTGGLDEQYF
TRBV7-9	TRBJ2-1	once	.	TGTGCCAGCAGCTTACATTACGAGCAGTTCTTC	CASSLHYEQFF
TRBV2	TRBJ2-5	few	.	TGTGCCAGCAGTCGGAACAGCCCGATCCAGGAGACCCAGTACTTC	CASSRNSPIQETQYF
TRBV6-5	TRBJ2-1	many	.	TGTGCCAGCGGATACAATGAGCAGTTCTTC	CASGYNEQFF
TRBV20-1	TRBJ2-7	few	.	TGCAGTGCTACCTCCGGGCCTCGGTACGAGCAGTACTTC	CSATSGPRYEQYF
TRBV25-1	TRBJ1-4	.	.	TGTGCCAGGGAGGGTAATGAAAAACTGTTTTTT	CAREGNEKLFF
TRBV7-2	TRBJ2-7	.	TRBD1	TGTACCAGCAGCTTGGTCAGGGGGCGTTCGAGCGAGCAGTACTTC	CTSSLVRGRSSEQYF
TRBV20-1	TRBJ2-7	few	.	TGCAGTGCTTCAAACCGGGACGGCGACTCCTACGAGCAGTACTTC	CSASNRDGDSYEQYF
TRBV7-2	TRBJ1-4	.	.	TGTGCCAGCAGCACAGCGCGCCGGGGTGAAAAACTGTTTTTT	CASSTARRGEKLFF
TRBV6-2/TRBV6-3	TRBJ1-1	.	.	TGTGCCAGCACTCAACTGACCGGAGAAGGAACTGAAGCTTTCTTT	CASTQLTGEGTEAFF
TRBV10-3	TRBJ1-1	few	TRBD1	TGTGCCATCAACAGGGGAGGAGGAACTGAAGCTTTCTTT	CAINRGGGTEAFF
TRBV12-3/TRBV12-4	TRBJ2-1	few	.	TGTGCCAGCCTACAAGGACCAGGGGCGGTAAATGAGCAGTTCTTC	CASLQGPGAVNEQFF
TRBV29-1	TRBJ2-3	.	.	TGCAGCGTTGGGTGGGGAATTATTTACACAGATACGCAGTATTTT	CSVGWGIIYTDTQYF
TRBV20-1	TRBJ2-7	.	.	TGCAGTGCTAGAGTTGCAGGGTGCTACGGGCAGTACTTC	CSARVAGCYGQYF
TRBV7-9	TRBJ2-7	.	.	TGTGCCAGCAGCTTACGTGGGGACGGGAATATCCACGAGCAGTACTTC	CASSLRGDGNIHEQYF
TRBV12-3/TRBV12-4	TRBJ2-1	few	TRBD2	TGTGCCAGCAGTTTAGCACTCCCGACTAGCGGGGGGAACAATGAGCAGTTCTTC	CASSLALPTSGGNNEQFF
TRBV7-2	TRBJ2-1	few	.	TGTGCCCGCAGCTTAGGTACACTCTCCTACAATGAGCAGTTCTTC	CARSLGTLSYNEQFF
TRBV20-1	TRBJ1-2	few	.	TGCAGTGCTACCGGCTTTTCTACGGTTAACTATGGCTACACCTTC	CSATGFSTVNYGYTF
TRBV11-3	TRBJ2-4	few	.	TGTGCCAGCAGCTTAGGAAGGGGATTCGACATTCAGTACTTC	CASSLGRGFDIQYF
TRBV12-3/TRBV12-4	TRBJ2-1	few	TRBD1	TGTGCCAGCAGTTCACAGGGGCCGTACAATGAGCAGTTCTTC	CASSSQGPYNEQFF
TRBV12-3/TRBV12-4	TRBJ2-5	once	.	TGTGCCAGCAGTCATACAGGGTTAGGACAAGAGACCCAGTACTTC	CASSHTGLGQETQYF
TRBV5-1	TRBJ1-2	.	TRBD1	TGCGCCAGCAGCCCCGGACAGGGGTCGCACTATGGCTACACCTTC	CASSPGQGSHYGYTF
TRBV18	TRBJ2-7	few	.	TGTGCCAGCTCACCCTACTATAAGGGGGACTCCTACGAGCAGTACTTC	CASSPYYKGDSYEQYF